This TCR beta chain derives from a study of blood T cell repertoires in COVID-19. At the level of the study: The samples span acute and convalescent COVID-19 from the United States, Italy and Spain. PBMCs, B-cell-depleted T cells, or T cells were the source of the cDNA or gDNA that made up the material.

In the authors' workflow: For nucleated cells, counts were estimated from reference gene primer amplification. TCRdb's copy holds only in-frame clones and misses some; the assay was immunoSEQ multiplex PCR. For V, J and clone size, that table is used; D and trimming come from the DNA. The data hold over 400,000 clones, with roughly nine tenths observed a single time. There are 14 residues in the CDR3. From germline, CDR1 is SGDLS and CDR2 YYNGEE. The ends were cut back, 7 bases at V and 3 bases at J, with 16 bases in the middle. Followed longitudinally, the Seattle patients had been enrolled during active infection.

The sample comprised peripheral blood. The chain has TRBV9 and TRBJ1-2; D is possibly TRBD1 (5 bases). The TCR originated in a woman aged 45 to 65 with COVID-19, enrolled during active disease. Here the CDR3 reads CASRGRGDDYGYTF. For the CDR3, the DNA is TGTGCCAGCCGAGGACGGGGGGATGACTATGGCTACACCTTC.